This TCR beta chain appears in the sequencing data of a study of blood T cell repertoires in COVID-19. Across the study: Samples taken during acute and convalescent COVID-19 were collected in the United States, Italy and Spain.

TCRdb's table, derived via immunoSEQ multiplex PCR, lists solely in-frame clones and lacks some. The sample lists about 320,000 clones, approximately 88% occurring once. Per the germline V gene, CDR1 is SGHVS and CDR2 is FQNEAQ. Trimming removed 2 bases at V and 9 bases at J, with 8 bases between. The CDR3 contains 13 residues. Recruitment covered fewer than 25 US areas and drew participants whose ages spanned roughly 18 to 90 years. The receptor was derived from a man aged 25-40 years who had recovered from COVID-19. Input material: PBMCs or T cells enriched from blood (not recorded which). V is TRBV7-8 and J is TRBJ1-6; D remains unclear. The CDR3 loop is CASSLPFSSPLHF. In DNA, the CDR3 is TGTGCCAGCAGCTTACCCTTTAGTTCACCCCTCCACTTT.